The 28 T cell receptor beta chains below all came from one sample that was sequenced in a study of shared clonotypes between healthy human individuals. Sequenced by immunoSEQ multiplex PCR; TCRdb stores in-frame clones only, minus some. The repertoire consists of approximately 2.5 million clones, with 93% occurring once and the leading ten covering about 0.39%. The specimen was naive CD4+ T cells from PBMCs. Subset reported: CD45RA+ positively selected. The receptors were sampled from a man between 18 and 35 years old in good health. Some clones in this sample may be carry-over from other donors' samples.

This clone was detected only once. This chain links TRBV5-1 with TRBJ2-2; the match to TRBD1 covers 8 bases. The CDR3 consists of 16 residues. Germline V lookup: CDR1 SGHRS, CDR2 YFSETQ. J lost 5 bases, V lost 4 bases, and 10 bases had no gene match. Written as DNA, the CDR3 is TGCGCCAGCAGCCCAACCACAGGGGGAGTAACCGGGGAGCTGTTTTTT. Amino acids: CASSPTTGGVTGELFF.

The rearrangement links TRBV28 to TRBJ1-2; 9 bases map to TRBD1. CDR3 size: 14 residues. Germline lookup yields CDR1 MDHEN and CDR2 SYDVKM. V shed 6 bases and J 6 bases; nucleotides not matched to a gene: 8. CDR3 sequence: CASRDRGQLDGYTF. CDR3 bases: TGTGCCAGCAGGGACAGGGGCCAACTCGATGGCTACACCTTC.

This chain joins TRBV5-4 and TRBJ2-5, with 12 bases identical to TRBD2. Germline V gene data show CDR1 as SGHNT and CDR2 as YYREEE (reference sequence). The CDR3 has 16 amino acids. Trimming took 0 bases from V and 0 from J; bases not matched to a gene: 0. The CDR3 is CASSLGTSGNQETQYF. The CDR3 DNA reads as TGTGCCAGCAGCTTGGGGACTAGCGGGAACCAAGAGACCCAGTACTTC.

This clone was observed once. V gene TRBV2 combines with J gene TRBJ2-4, with TRBD1 matching over 7 bases. The J segment lost 0 bases and the V segment lost 6 bases, leaving 2 bases of the junction unmatched. The CDR3 runs to 14 residues. Germline CDR1 reads SNHLY; CDR2 reads FYNNEI. CDR3 in amino acids: CASRRGLAKNIQYF. Here the CDR3 DNA reads TGTGCCAGCAGGAGGGGGCTAGCCAAAAACATTCAGTACTTC.

This clone was counted once. The chain combines TRBV28 with TRBJ1-1; 9 bases align to TRBD1. V lost 5 bases and J lost 5; bases outside the gene matches: 12. The CDR3 spans 16 residues. CDR1 and CDR2 (germline): MDHEN, SYDVKM. The CDR3 is CASSPGQGRLKTEAFF. CDR3 DNA: TGTGCCAGCAGTCCGGGACAGGGAAGGTTAAAAACTGAAGCTTTCTTT.

This clone was found once. V is TRBV2 and J is TRBJ2-1, with 7 bases lining up with TRBD1. The V gene end was trimmed by 0 bases and the J gene end by 7 bases; junction bases not matched to a gene: 18. Germline values: CDR1 SNHLY, CDR2 FYNNEI. The CDR3 runs 19 residues. Written as DNA, the CDR3 is TGTGCCAGCAGTGAAGCGCTTCATAGGGGGCGGTTCGGGTCAAATGAGCAGTTCTTC. Its protein is CASSEALHRGRFGSNEQFF.

The V call is TRBV4-1, the J call TRBJ2-2; D is uncertain. Deletions cut 1 base from V and 6 bases from J, with 6 bases between. This CDR3 has 13 residues. The germline V gene has CDR1 MGHRA and CDR2 YSYEKL. This CDR3 is CASSQANPGELFF. The CDR3 nucleotides read TGCGCCAGCAGCCAAGCAAATCCCGGGGAGCTGTTTTTT.

J is TRBJ2-6 and V is TRBV18; D uncertain. CDR1 KGHSH and CDR2 LQKENI come from the germline V gene. The CDR3 has 13 residues. V was pared by 5 bases and J by 4 bases, with 6 bases between. The CDR3, as DNA: TGTGCCAGCTCAGAATCCGGGGCCAACGTCCTGACTTTC. It yields the protein CASSESGANVLTF.

The chain couples TRBV10-1 to TRBJ2-1; 8 bases agree with TRBD2. The CDR3 is 15 residues long. Germline loops: CDR1 WNHNN, CDR2 SYGVQD (reference sequence). After removal of 2 bases from V and 5 bases from J, the junction contained 5 bases not matched to a gene. The CDR3: CASSEGSGVDNEQFF. As DNA, the CDR3 is TGCGCCAGCAGTGAGGGTAGCGGGGTTGACAATGAGCAGTTCTTC.

This rearrangement joins TRBV5-3 to TRBJ1-5; possibly TRBD1 for D (5 bases). TRBV5-3 carries the ORF label, with uncertain function. The V end was cut by 3 bases, the J end by 5 bases, with 15 bases between. This CDR3 contains 15 residues. CDR3 loop: CARSSQGRVHQPQHF. The CDR3 coding sequence is TGTGCCAGAAGCTCTCAAGGCAGGGTGCATCAGCCCCAGCATTTT.

The chain links TRBV5-1 to TRBJ2-3; 12 nucleotides align to TRBD2. CDR3 length equals 16 residues. The germline gives CDR1 SGHRS, CDR2 YFSETQ. Trimming took 4 bases from V and 3 from J; bases not matched to a gene: 6. CDR3 coding DNA: TGCGCCAGCAGCCGACCCGGGACTAGCGGGACAGATACGCAGTATTTT. Its translation: CASSRPGTSGTDTQYF.

The genes are TRBV7-3 and TRBJ2-2; the D is unclear. The CDR3 is 14 amino acids. Between the trimmed V and J ends, which lost 0 bases and 3 bases, there was a span of 5 bases. Per germline, CDR1 SGHTA and CDR2 FQGTGA. CDR3 protein: CASSLTSYTGELFF. The CDR3 coding sequence is TGTGCCAGCAGCTTAACGTCGTACACCGGGGAGCTGTTTTTT.

This rearrangement joins TRBV19 to TRBJ1-3; maybe TRBD1 (6 bases). This CDR3 region has 16 residues. Trimming left V 6 bases short and J 4 bases short, with 19 bases between. Germline CDR1 and CDR2: LNHDA and SQIVND (reference sequence). The CDR3 DNA follows: TGTGCCAGTAGCGATCCCGGGGGACACGGAGGAAACACCATATATTTT. Encoded protein: CASSDPGGHGGNTIYF.

V gene TRBV11-2 combines with J gene TRBJ1-2; no clear D gene. The germline CDR1 and CDR2 sequences are SGHAT and FQNNGV. This CDR3 has 13 residues. The ends were cut back, 3 bases at V and 4 bases at J, with 9 bases in the middle. This CDR3 is CASSFDGTYGYTF. The CDR3 coding sequence is TGTGCCAGCAGCTTTGACGGCACCTATGGCTACACCTTC.

The V and J genes are TRBV5-6 and TRBJ1-1; D remains unclear. From germline, CDR1 is SGHDT and CDR2 YYEEEE. The length of the CDR3 is 14 residues. Trimming shortened V by 6 bases and J by 4 bases, and 16 bases separated the two germline ends. The CDR3 DNA sequence: TGTGCCAGCACCAGGCCAGGCGGGAGCACTGAAGCTTTCTTT. Translating gives CASTRPGGSTEAFF.

The rearrangement uses TRBV9 and TRBJ1-4; D is uncertain. CDR3 length: 18 amino acids. The V gene's germline CDR1 is SGDLS and CDR2 YYNGEE. Trimming removed 0 bases from V and 0 bases from J, with 15 bases in between. This CDR3 is CASSVGGRILATNEKLFF. In DNA, the CDR3 is TGTGCCAGCAGCGTAGGTGGACGCATCCTTGCAACTAATGAAAAACTGTTTTTT.

V and J are TRBV5-1 and TRBJ2-5; 10 nucleotides line up with TRBD1. The CDR3 contains 17 residues. The germline V gene has CDR1 SGHRS and CDR2 YFSETQ. The trim removed 4 bases at V and 5 bases at J, leaving 14 bases unmatched. Written as DNA, the CDR3 is TGCGCCAGCAGCGGGGGACAGGGGCTTGTTAGCTGGGAGACCCAGTACTTC. Its translation: CASSGGQGLVSWETQYF.

The chain joins TRBV9 to TRBJ2-2; D not certain. CDR1 and CDR2 from the germline V gene are SGDLS and YYNGEE. The CDR3 runs to 15 residues. The ends were cut back, 0 bases at V and 4 bases at J, with 10 bases in the middle. CDR3 in amino acids: CASSVAGPPTGELFF. As DNA, the CDR3 is TGTGCCAGCAGCGTAGCTGGGCCCCCCACCGGGGAGCTGTTTTTT.

The chain links TRBV28 to TRBJ1-2, with 10 bases aligning to TRBD1. Germline CDR1 reads MDHEN; CDR2 reads SYDVKM. The J segment lost 5 bases and the V segment lost 1 base, leaving 4 bases of the junction unmatched. CDR3 length: 15 amino acids. CDR3 residues: CASSLSTGGSYGYTF. The CDR3 DNA reads TGTGCCAGCAGTTTATCGACAGGGGGCTCTTATGGCTACACCTTC.

Comment on this clone: Other DNA sequences in this sample translate to the same CDR3. The rearrangement links TRBV4-3 to TRBJ2-5; D unclear. From germline, CDR1 is LGHNA and CDR2 YSLEER. V lost 3 bases to trimming and J lost 4 bases, with 9 bases between them. The CDR3 contains 13 residues. The CDR3 region has the DNA TGCGCCAGCAGCCATCTTCCCGGAGAGACCCAGTACTTC. As protein: CASSHLPGETQYF.

The genes are TRBV28 and TRBJ2-5; no clear D. V dropped 7 bases and J dropped 5 bases, with 14 bases sitting between them. CDR3 size: 13 residues. Germline assignment: CDR1 MDHEN and CDR2 SYDVKM. The CDR3 region is CASILSAGETQYF. The CDR3 nucleotides read TGTGCCAGCATACTCTCCGCCGGGGAGACCCAGTACTTC. Drawing the rest from reference TRBV28 and TRBJ2-5, the complete variable domain is DVKVTQSSRYLVKRTGEKVFLECVQDMDHENMFWYRQDPGLGLRLIYFSYDVKMKEKGDIPEGYSVSREKKERFSLILESASTNQTSMYLCASILSAGETQYFGPGTRLLVL.

In DNA, the CDR3 is TGTGCCAGCAGCTTGAGGGCGGCGGATCAGCCCCAGCATTTT. Encoded protein: CASSLRAADQPQHF. The genes are TRBV5-6 and TRBJ1-5; D is uncertain. CDR3 size: 14 residues. Trimming shortened V by 1 base and J by 5 bases, and 10 bases separated the two germline ends. From germline, CDR1 is SGHDT and CDR2 YYEEEE. The full variable domain, its missing parts supplied by reference TRBV5-6 and TRBJ1-5, is DAGVTQSPTHLIKTRGQQVTLRCSPKSGHDTVSWYQQALGQGPQFIFQYYEEEERQRGNFPDRFSGHQFPNYSSELNVNALLLGDSALYLCASSLRAADQPQHFGDGTRLSIL.

This clone was seen only once. The chain is built from TRBV20-1 and TRBJ1-5; D is undetermined. V lost 4 bases, J lost 4 bases, and 5 bases lay in between. Germline values: CDR1 DFQATT, CDR2 SNEGSKA (reference sequence). The CDR3 runs 11 residues. The CDR3 here is CSAKKNQPQHF. CDR3 in DNA: TGCAGTGCTAAAAAGAATCAGCCCCAGCATTTT.

The sample holds one count of this clone. The CDR3 bases are TGTGCTAGTGCCCCCCTAGGGACAGCCGGGACTAGCGGGACTAGGGACTCCTACGAGCAGTACTTC. As protein: CASAPLGTAGTSGTRDSYEQYF. The chain employs TRBV12-5 and TRBJ2-7; TRBD2 matches at 13 bases. Germline values: CDR1 LGHNT, CDR2 FRNRAP. Unmatched junction bases numbered 24, after V lost 7 bases and J lost 0 bases. This CDR3 comprises 22 residues. Full variable domain (remainder filled in from reference TRBV12-5 and TRBJ2-7): DARVTQTPRHKVTEMGQEVTMRCQPILGHNTVFWYRQTMMQGLELLAYFRNRAPLDDSGMPKDRFSAEMPDATLATLKIQPSEPRDSAVYFCASAPLGTAGTSGTRDSYEQYFGPGTRLTVT.

V usage is TRBV5-5 and J usage is TRBJ1-1, with 7 bases aligning to TRBD1. Per the germline V gene, CDR1 is SGHKS and CDR2 is YYEKEE (reference sequence). The CDR3 is 14 residues long. After removal of 4 bases from V and 1 base from J, the junction contained 4 bases not matched to a gene. The CDR3 reads CASSGTDWNTEAFF. In DNA form, the CDR3 reads TGTGCCAGCAGCGGGACAGATTGGAACACTGAAGCTTTCTTT.

The V call is TRBV6-1, the J call TRBJ2-6; the D gene is possibly TRBD1 (6 bases). The germline V gene has CDR1 MNHNS and CDR2 SASEGT. V lost 3 bases and J lost 4, with 16 bases in between. The CDR3 loop spans 17 amino acids. CDR3 residues: CASSDRYDRLGANVLTF. DNA for the CDR3: TGTGCCAGCAGTGACCGCTACGACAGGCTCGGGGCCAACGTCCTGACTTTC.

This sequence joins TRBV5-1 and TRBJ1-1; no clear D gene. This CDR3 is built from 13 residues. Germline values: CDR1 SGHRS, CDR2 YFSETQ. V shed 4 bases and J shed 4 bases, with 11 bases lying between them. CDR3 nucleotides: TGCGCCAGCAGCCTCGCAGTAACCACTGAAGCTTTCTTT. Encoded protein: CASSLAVTTEAFF.

J is TRBJ1-3 and V is TRBV5-1; D unclear. The V gene lost 0 bases and the J gene lost 0 bases, with 13 bases spanning the gap. The CDR3 consists of 17 residues. The germline CDR1 and CDR2 sequences are SGHRS and YFSETQ. DNA for the CDR3: TGCGCCAGCAGCTTGGGTCTGGTCGTTAGCTCTGGAAACACCATATATTTT. Amino acid sequence: CASSLGLVVSSGNTIYF. Using reference TRBV5-1 and TRBJ1-3 for the parts outside the CDR3, the full variable domain is KAGVTQTPRYLIKTRGQQVTLSCSPISGHRSVSWYQQTPGQGLQFLFEYFSETQRNKGNFPGRFSGRQFSNSRSEMNVSTLELGDSALYLCASSLGLVVSSGNTIYFGEGSWLTVV.